This T cell receptor beta chain was sequenced for a study of patients and donors after allogeneic stem cell transplantation. TCRdb reanalysed the RT-PCR reads using MiXCR and keeps one entry per CDR3 protein. The data show 70,000 or so distinct CDR3 sequences, 26% seen once. This clonotype was recorded a few times. The sequencing input was blood, either unsorted or a sorted T cell fraction (not recorded which). This sequence was found in a human donor who was either an allogeneic HSCT recipient or a stem cell or donor lymphocyte infusion donor (not recorded which). It is not recorded whose cells these are; they may come from a transplant donor.

CDR3 coding DNA: TGTGCCTGGAGTGTAATCGGACAGGGGAACACTGAAGCTTTCTTT. Its protein product is CAWSVIGQGNTEAFF. The genes are TRBV30 and TRBJ1-1; 8 positions match TRBD1. CDR3 size: 15 residues. Germline loops: CDR1 GTSNPN, CDR2 SVGIG (reference sequence). The V gene end was trimmed by 0 bases and the J gene end by 1 base; junction bases not matched to a gene: 4.